A selection of T cell receptor beta chains follows, all from one sample in a study of blood T cells in healthy people across ages. TCRdb re-called the 5' RACE reads with MiXCR, one entry per CDR3 protein. The table has 500,000 to 700,000 distinct CDR3 sequences, under 30% seen once; the top ten hold 15% to 17%. Sequenced input: blood. The receptors stem from a woman of 80 years or more in good health. CDR3s include the opening cysteine and the closing phenylalanine or tryptophan. A D gene is named only where the DNA matches it firmly. The size entry is marked missing in some rows and otherwise reads once, few, many or a size class.

clone_size: many; v_call: TRBV7-9; d_call: TRBD2; j_call: TRBJ2-1; cdr3_nt: TGTGCCAGCAGCTTACGAGGAGCGGGGGGGCAGGATGAGCAGTTCTTC; cdr3_aa: CASSLRGAGGQDEQFF
clone_size: few; v_call: TRBV6-4; d_call: NA; j_call: TRBJ1-1; cdr3_nt: TGTGCCAGCAGACCCGGTTATCAGGGGGAAGCTTTCTTT; cdr3_aa: CASRPGYQGEAFF
clone_size: many; v_call: TRBV20-1; d_call: NA; j_call: TRBJ2-4; cdr3_nt: TGCAGTGCCCTCCCTCTGGGGACGGCCAAAAACATTCAGTACTTC; cdr3_aa: CSALPLGTAKNIQYF
clone_size: NA; v_call: TRBV14; d_call: NA; j_call: TRBJ2-1; cdr3_nt: TGTGCCAGCAGCCAAACACCACGGCCGGATGAGTTCTTC; cdr3_aa: CASSQTPRPDEFF
clone_size: many; v_call: TRBV7-2; d_call: TRBD2; j_call: TRBJ2-7; cdr3_nt: TGTGCCAGCAGCGCCTCGGGGGGAAACGAGCAGTACTTC; cdr3_aa: CASSASGGNEQYF
clone_size: many; v_call: TRBV7-2; d_call: NA; j_call: TRBJ2-1; cdr3_nt: TGTGCCAGCAGAGAGAAGGGTAGCTCCTACAATGAGCAGTTCTTC; cdr3_aa: CASREKGSSYNEQFF
clone_size: NA; v_call: TRBV5-1; d_call: NA; j_call: TRBJ1-1; cdr3_nt: TGCGCCAGCAGCATGGAGGGGGCTGAAGCTTTCTTT; cdr3_aa: CASSMEGAEAFF
clone_size: many; v_call: TRBV13; d_call: TRBD2; j_call: TRBJ2-7; cdr3_nt: TGTGCCAGCAGCTGGAGCGGGGGTACCTACGAGCAGTACTTC; cdr3_aa: CASSWSGGTYEQYF
clone_size: NA; v_call: TRBV29-1; d_call: TRBD2; j_call: TRBJ2-3; cdr3_nt: TGCAGCGTTCTAGGGACTAGCGGGGGAACAGGTACGCAGTATTTT; cdr3_aa: CSVLGTSGGTGTQYF
clone_size: NA; v_call: TRBV28; d_call: NA; j_call: TRBJ1-1; cdr3_nt: TGTGCCAGCAGTGGGTATAGCCCCAGCACTGAAGCTTTCTTT; cdr3_aa: CASSGYSPSTEAFF
clone_size: many; v_call: TRBV5-1; d_call: NA; j_call: TRBJ1-4; cdr3_nt: TGCGCCAGCAGCTTGTCGTTCGGGACGAAGAATGAAAAACTGTTTTTT; cdr3_aa: CASSLSFGTKNEKLFF
clone_size: few; v_call: TRBV20-1; d_call: NA; j_call: TRBJ1-2; cdr3_nt: TGCAGTGCAATAGGGCGGAGTAGTAACTATGGCTACACCTTC; cdr3_aa: CSAIGRSSNYGYTF
clone_size: few; v_call: TRBV20-1; d_call: NA; j_call: TRBJ1-2; cdr3_nt: TGCAGTTCTATATCGACAGTGAATGGCTACACCTTC; cdr3_aa: CSSISTVNGYTF
clone_size: NA; v_call: TRBV6-1; d_call: NA; j_call: TRBJ2-5; cdr3_nt: TGTGCCAGCAGACACACAGCTAGCTCGGACAATGAGCAGTACTTC; cdr3_aa: CASRHTASSDNEQYF
clone_size: NA; v_call: TRBV6-1; d_call: NA; j_call: TRBJ2-6; cdr3_nt: TGTGCCAGCAGACGGGACCTTAGCTCTGGGGCCAACGTCCTGACTTTC; cdr3_aa: CASRRDLSSGANVLTF
clone_size: many; v_call: TRBV5-5; d_call: NA; j_call: TRBJ2-1; cdr3_nt: TGTGCCAGCAGCTACGCCATCCAAGAGCAGTTCTTC; cdr3_aa: CASSYAIQEQFF
clone_size: many; v_call: TRBV30; d_call: TRBD1; j_call: TRBJ2-7; cdr3_nt: TGTGCCAGGGGACAGTCAATCTACGAGCAGTACTTC; cdr3_aa: CARGQSIYEQYF
clone_size: many; v_call: TRBV6-5; d_call: TRBD1; j_call: TRBJ2-3; cdr3_nt: TGTGCCAGCAGCTCCGGGACAGGTGACACAAATACGCAGTATTTT; cdr3_aa: CASSSGTGDTNTQYF
clone_size: NA; v_call: TRBV7-2; d_call: NA; j_call: TRBJ2-2; cdr3_nt: TGTGCCAGCAGCTTAGTTCACCAGGGGGGCACCGGGGAGCTGTTTTTT; cdr3_aa: CASSLVHQGGTGELFF
clone_size: many; v_call: TRBV6-1; d_call: NA; j_call: TRBJ2-3; cdr3_nt: TGTGCCAGCAGCCACAGGCAGGGCGGAATTAGCACAGATACGCAGTATTTT; cdr3_aa: CASSHRQGGISTDTQYF
clone_size: few; v_call: TRBV10-1; d_call: NA; j_call: TRBJ1-1; cdr3_nt: TGCGCCAGGACGGGGAACACTGAAGCTTTCTTT; cdr3_aa: CARTGNTEAFF
clone_size: NA; v_call: TRBV30; d_call: NA; j_call: TRBJ1-1; cdr3_nt: TGTGCCTGGAGTAAGGGAATCCCGGGGGATACTGAAGCTTTCTTT; cdr3_aa: CAWSKGIPGDTEAFF
clone_size: few; v_call: TRBV20-1; d_call: TRBD2; j_call: TRBJ2-3; cdr3_nt: TGCAGTGCTTGGGCGGGAGCCACAGATACGCAGTATTTT; cdr3_aa: CSAWAGATDTQYF
clone_size: NA; v_call: TRBV6-1; d_call: NA; j_call: TRBJ1-1; cdr3_nt: TGTGCCAGCAGTGGGTCAGGATTGAGCACTGAAGCTTTCTTT; cdr3_aa: CASSGSGLSTEAFF
clone_size: few; v_call: TRBV29-1; d_call: NA; j_call: TRBJ2-5; cdr3_nt: TGCAGCGGGACGGACCTCCCTCGGCAGCAGTACTTC; cdr3_aa: CSGTDLPRQQYF
clone_size: NA; v_call: TRBV15; d_call: NA; j_call: TRBJ1-1; cdr3_nt: TGTGTCACCAGCAGAGATGGGACCTCGAACACTGAAGCTTTCTTT; cdr3_aa: CVTSRDGTSNTEAFF
clone_size: few; v_call: TRBV30; d_call: NA; j_call: TRBJ2-2; cdr3_nt: TGTGCCTGGACCCGAAAACGGAACACCGGGGAGCTGTTTTTT; cdr3_aa: CAWTRKRNTGELFF
clone_size: NA; v_call: TRBV11-2; d_call: TRBD1; j_call: TRBJ2-5; cdr3_nt: TGTGCCAGCAAAGTACAGGGGTACCAAGAGACCCAGTACTTC; cdr3_aa: CASKVQGYQETQYF
clone_size: many; v_call: TRBV5-1; d_call: TRBD1; j_call: TRBJ2-5; cdr3_nt: TGCGCCAGCAGCTTACTAGGACAGGGGAATAGAGAGACCCAGTACTTC; cdr3_aa: CASSLLGQGNRETQYF
clone_size: NA; v_call: TRBV7-3; d_call: TRBD1; j_call: TRBJ2-3; cdr3_nt: TGTGCCAGCAGTTCCCTAGGGACAGGAGCCCGGGGAGATACGCGGTATTTT; cdr3_aa: CASSSLGTGARGDTRYF
clone_size: many; v_call: TRBV15; d_call: NA; j_call: TRBJ2-5; cdr3_nt: TGTGCCACCAGCAGAGATAGGACCTGGGGAGAGACCCAGTACTTC; cdr3_aa: CATSRDRTWGETQYF
clone_size: many; v_call: TRBV6-2/TRBV6-3; d_call: NA; j_call: TRBJ1-1; cdr3_nt: TGTGCCAGCAGTTATGAAGGGTCTAACACTGAAGCTTTCTTT; cdr3_aa: CASSYEGSNTEAFF
clone_size: NA; v_call: TRBV7-9; d_call: NA; j_call: TRBJ1-5; cdr3_nt: TGTACCAGCAGCTCGGGTAGCAATCAGCCCCAGCATTTT; cdr3_aa: CTSSSGSNQPQHF
clone_size: many; v_call: TRBV5-1; d_call: NA; j_call: TRBJ1-2; cdr3_nt: TGCGCCAGCAGTTGGTCACGAGGGCAGGATGGCTACACCTTC; cdr3_aa: CASSWSRGQDGYTF
clone_size: NA; v_call: TRBV5-1; d_call: NA; j_call: TRBJ2-5; cdr3_nt: TGCGCCAGCAGCGGGACGACAGGTCCCCAATTGAAGACCCAGTACTTC; cdr3_aa: CASSGTTGPQLKTQYF
clone_size: many; v_call: TRBV20-1; d_call: NA; j_call: TRBJ2-5; cdr3_nt: TGCAGTGCGGGGTGGGGGACCCAGTACTTC; cdr3_aa: CSAGWGTQYF
clone_size: few; v_call: TRBV30; d_call: NA; j_call: TRBJ2-7; cdr3_nt: TGTGCCTGGAGTTTGGGGATCTGGGGGGAGCAGTACTTC; cdr3_aa: CAWSLGIWGEQYF
clone_size: NA; v_call: TRBV14; d_call: NA; j_call: TRBJ2-2; cdr3_nt: TGTGCCAGCAGCCTAAGGCAGGGTGCCACCGGGGGGCTGTTTTTT; cdr3_aa: CASSLRQGATGGLFF
clone_size: NA; v_call: TRBV6-5; d_call: TRBD1; j_call: TRBJ2-3; cdr3_nt: TGTGCCAGCAGTCCCAGGGGGCCACCAGATACGCAGTATTTT; cdr3_aa: CASSPRGPPDTQYF
clone_size: NA; v_call: TRBV12-3/TRBV12-4; d_call: NA; j_call: TRBJ2-5; cdr3_nt: TGTGCCAGCAGTATCGACAGGCATCAAGAGACCCAGTACTTC; cdr3_aa: CASSIDRHQETQYF
clone_size: many; v_call: TRBV5-1; d_call: NA; j_call: TRBJ2-3; cdr3_nt: TGCGCCAGCAGCTTCGGCGGGGACAGCACAGATACGCAGTATTTT; cdr3_aa: CASSFGGDSTDTQYF
clone_size: NA; v_call: TRBV11-1; d_call: NA; j_call: TRBJ2-1; cdr3_nt: TGTGCCAGCAGCCCGGCCCCCGGGACACCTCGTACCGTTGGCTCCTACAATGAGCAGTTCTTC; cdr3_aa: CASSPAPGTPRTVGSYNEQFF
clone_size: many; v_call: TRBV4-3; d_call: NA; j_call: TRBJ1-2; cdr3_nt: TGCGCCAGCAGCCAAGCCCAGGGTTATGGCTACACCTTC; cdr3_aa: CASSQAQGYGYTF
clone_size: many; v_call: TRBV15; d_call: NA; j_call: TRBJ2-1; cdr3_nt: TGTGCCACCAGCAGAGATTTGGCGCAGGGGGGGAATGAGCAGTTCTTC; cdr3_aa: CATSRDLAQGGNEQFF
clone_size: NA; v_call: TRBV20-1; d_call: NA; j_call: TRBJ2-1; cdr3_nt: TGCAGTGCTAGAGATCCCAACGGACCCTCCTACAATGAGCAGTTCTTC; cdr3_aa: CSARDPNGPSYNEQFF
clone_size: NA; v_call: TRBV7-2; d_call: NA; j_call: TRBJ1-5; cdr3_nt: TGTGCCAGCAGCTTAGTGTCAGCAAGCACTCAGCCCCAGCATTTT; cdr3_aa: CASSLVSASTQPQHF
clone_size: NA; v_call: TRBV24-1; d_call: NA; j_call: TRBJ2-2; cdr3_nt: TGTGGGGGCCGCGGCACCGGGGAGCTGTTTTTT; cdr3_aa: CGGRGTGELFF
clone_size: NA; v_call: TRBV18; d_call: NA; j_call: TRBJ2-1; cdr3_nt: TGTGCCAGCTCACCACAGGGGGTCTCCTACAATGAGCGGTACTTC; cdr3_aa: CASSPQGVSYNERYF
clone_size: NA; v_call: TRBV5-1; d_call: NA; j_call: TRBJ2-3; cdr3_nt: TGCGCCAGCAGCCTGAACGAGGCAGATACGCAGTATTTT; cdr3_aa: CASSLNEADTQYF
clone_size: few; v_call: TRBV6-1; d_call: NA; j_call: TRBJ2-7; cdr3_nt: TGTGCCAGCAGCCAGGCATCAGCTTACGAGCAGTACTTC; cdr3_aa: CASSQASAYEQYF
clone_size: NA; v_call: TRBV20-1; d_call: NA; j_call: TRBJ1-2; cdr3_nt: TGCAGTGCTAGACTACCACTGACCGCGGACGGCCATTCGTATGGCTACACCTTC; cdr3_aa: CSARLPLTADGHSYGYTF
clone_size: many; v_call: TRBV2; d_call: TRBD1; j_call: TRBJ2-7; cdr3_nt: TGTGCCAGCAGCCGGGACAGGGGAACCGGCGAGCAGTACTTC; cdr3_aa: CASSRDRGTGEQYF
clone_size: NA; v_call: TRBV6-1; d_call: NA; j_call: TRBJ1-2; cdr3_nt: TGTGCCAGCAGCATGACGCCTAACTATGGCTACACCTTC; cdr3_aa: CASSMTPNYGYTF
clone_size: few; v_call: TRBV3-1; d_call: NA; j_call: TRBJ2-3; cdr3_nt: TGTGCCAGCAGCCTCCAAGGGGGGGGCGTAACAGATACGCAGTATTTT; cdr3_aa: CASSLQGGGVTDTQYF
clone_size: many; v_call: TRBV7-9; d_call: NA; j_call: TRBJ2-3; cdr3_nt: TGTGCCAGCGGGGCCACAGATACGCAGTATTTT; cdr3_aa: CASGATDTQYF
clone_size: few; v_call: TRBV20-1; d_call: NA; j_call: TRBJ1-2; cdr3_nt: TGCAGTGCTAGAGATCTGGTCGGGGCGCCGGACTATGGCTACACCTTC; cdr3_aa: CSARDLVGAPDYGYTF
clone_size: many; v_call: TRBV20-1; d_call: NA; j_call: TRBJ2-3; cdr3_nt: TGCAGTGCTAGAGATGGTGCAGGGACGTCAGATACGCAGTATTTT; cdr3_aa: CSARDGAGTSDTQYF
clone_size: NA; v_call: TRBV28; d_call: TRBD2; j_call: TRBJ2-1; cdr3_nt: TGTGCCAGCAGTCTAATAGCGGGAGAGCAGTTCTTC; cdr3_aa: CASSLIAGEQFF
clone_size: many; v_call: TRBV4-2; d_call: TRBD1; j_call: TRBJ1-2; cdr3_nt: TGTGCCAGCAGCCAAGACCGACAGGGTACCGGCTATGGCTACACCTTC; cdr3_aa: CASSQDRQGTGYGYTF